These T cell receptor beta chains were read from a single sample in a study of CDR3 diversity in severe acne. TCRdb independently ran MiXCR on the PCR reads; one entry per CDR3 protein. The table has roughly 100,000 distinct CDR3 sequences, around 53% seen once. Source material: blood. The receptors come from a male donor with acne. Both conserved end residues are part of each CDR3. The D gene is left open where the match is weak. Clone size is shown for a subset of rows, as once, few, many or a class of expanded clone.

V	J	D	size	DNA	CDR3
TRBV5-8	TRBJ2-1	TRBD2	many	TGTGCCAGCAGCTTACCCGGGACTAGCGGGGTATACAATGAGCAGTTCTTC	CASSLPGTSGVYNEQFF
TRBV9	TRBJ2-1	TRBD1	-	TGTGCCAGCAGCCCACAGGGACAGGGGTCCTACAATGAGCAGTTCTTC	CASSPQGQGSYNEQFF
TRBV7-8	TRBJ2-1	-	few	TGTGCCAGCACGAGCGGTAGGCCTGAGCAGTTCTTC	CASTSGRPEQFF
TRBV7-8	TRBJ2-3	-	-	TGTGCCAGCAGCTCCTTATTCGCAGATACGCAGTATTTT	CASSSLFADTQYF
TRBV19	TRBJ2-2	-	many	TGTGCCAGTAAGGTTTTAGGGTCGAGCACCGGGGAGCTGTTTTTT	CASKVLGSSTGELFF
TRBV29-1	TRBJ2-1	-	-	TGCAGCGCCGAAGGCAGGGCGGCCTACAATGAGCAGTTCTTC	CSAEGRAAYNEQFF
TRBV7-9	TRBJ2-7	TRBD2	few	TGTGCCAGCAGCCCCCCGGGACTAGCGGGCTACGAGCAGTACTTC	CASSPPGLAGYEQYF
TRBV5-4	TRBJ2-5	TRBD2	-	TGTGCCAGCAGCCGTTACGGACTAGCCGGCAAACAGACCCAGTACTTC	CASSRYGLAGKQTQYF
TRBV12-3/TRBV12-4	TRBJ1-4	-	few	TGTGCCAGCACATACAAGAGAAATGAAAAACTGTTTTTT	CASTYKRNEKLFF
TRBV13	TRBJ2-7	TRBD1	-	TGTGCCAGCAGCTTCGCCGGGACAGGGGATTACGAGCAGTACTTC	CASSFAGTGDYEQYF
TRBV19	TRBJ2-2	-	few	TGTGCCAGTAGTAATTCCAGGACGGACGAGCTGTTTTTT	CASSNSRTDELFF
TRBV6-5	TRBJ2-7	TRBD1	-	TGTGCCAGCAGTTGGGGTATTCAGGGGGACTTC	CASSWGIQGDF
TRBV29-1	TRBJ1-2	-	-	TGCAGCGTTGTTCAATTCAACTATGGCTACACCTTC	CSVVQFNYGYTF
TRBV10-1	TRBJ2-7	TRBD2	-	TGCGCCACCGCTAGCGGGGCTTCCTACGAGCAGTACTTC	CATASGASYEQYF
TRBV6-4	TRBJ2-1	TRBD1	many	TGTGCCAGCAGTGAATCGAGACAGGGGGCTCATGAGCAGTTCTTC	CASSESRQGAHEQFF
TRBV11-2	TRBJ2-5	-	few	TGTGCCAGCAACGACCGGCAAGAGACCCAGTACTTC	CASNDRQETQYF
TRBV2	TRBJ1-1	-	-	TGTGCCAGCAGTGAACCCATACTGGACACTGAAGCTTTCTTT	CASSEPILDTEAFF
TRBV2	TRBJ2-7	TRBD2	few	TGTGCCAGCAGTGAGAGCGGGAGAATATACGAGCAGTACTTC	CASSESGRIYEQYF
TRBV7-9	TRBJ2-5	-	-	TGTGCCAGCAGCGTCAGGGGAGAAGAGACCCAGTACTTC	CASSVRGEETQYF
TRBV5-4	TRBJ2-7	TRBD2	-	TGTGCCAGCAGCTTACGTCTAGCGGGACACTACGAGCAGTACTTC	CASSLRLAGHYEQYF
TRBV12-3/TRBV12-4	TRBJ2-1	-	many	TGTGCCAGCAGTCCCATTACCCCTACAGGGTGGGATAACAATGAGCAGTTCTTC	CASSPITPTGWDNNEQFF
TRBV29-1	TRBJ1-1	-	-	TGCAGCTACAGGGTGATGAACACTGAAGCTTTCTTT	CSYRVMNTEAFF
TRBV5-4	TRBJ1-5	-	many	TGTGCCAGCAGCAAGGACCCCTATAGCAATCAGCCCCAGCATTTT	CASSKDPYSNQPQHF
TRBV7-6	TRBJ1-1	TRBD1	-	TGTGCCAGCAGCTTCCGGGGACAGGGGGCCTTTATGAACACTGAAGCTTTCTTT	CASSFRGQGAFMNTEAFF
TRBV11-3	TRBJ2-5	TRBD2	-	TGTGCCAGCAGCCTAGAGGTAGCGGGACCAGAGACCCAGTACTTC	CASSLEVAGPETQYF
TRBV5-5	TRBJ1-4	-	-	TGTACCAGCAGCTTGGAGGGTACTAATGAAAAACTGTTTTTT	CTSSLEGTNEKLFF
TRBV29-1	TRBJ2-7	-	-	TGCAGCGTTGAAGAGGGAAAGGTACACGAGCAGTACTTC	CSVEEGKVHEQYF
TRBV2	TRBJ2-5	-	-	TGTGCCAGCAGCTCTTGGGGGGCGGCGAGCGACCAGTACTTC	CASSSWGAASDQYF
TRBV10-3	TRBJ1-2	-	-	TGTGCCATCAGTTTTTTCAGGGGCCGTAACTATGGCTACACCTTC	CAISFFRGRNYGYTF
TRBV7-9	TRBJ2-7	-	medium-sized	TGTGCCAGCAGCTTGGCAGGGGCTCCCAATACCTACGAGCAGTACTTC	CASSLAGAPNTYEQYF
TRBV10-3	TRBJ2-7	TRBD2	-	TGTGCCACCGATAGCGGGAGAACCCACGAGCAGTACTTC	CATDSGRTHEQYF
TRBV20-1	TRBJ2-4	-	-	TGCAGTGCTAGAGATTTAGGGGTTAGGCAAAACATTCAGTACTTC	CSARDLGVRQNIQYF
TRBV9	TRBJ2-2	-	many	TGTGCCAGCAGCGTAGAGTTTGGGCGGTCCGGGGAGCTGTTTTTT	CASSVEFGRSGELFF
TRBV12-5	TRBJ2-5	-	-	TGTGCTAGTGGGACAGGAGAACAAGAGACCCAGTACTTC	CASGTGEQETQYF
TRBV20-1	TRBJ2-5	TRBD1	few	TGCAGTGCGAATCCCGGGACAGCGAAAGAGACCCAGTACTTC	CSANPGTAKETQYF
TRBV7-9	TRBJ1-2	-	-	TGTGCCAGCAGCTTAGGCTTCTCAAACTATGGCTACACCTTC	CASSLGFSNYGYTF
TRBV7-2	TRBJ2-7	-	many	TGTGCCAGCAGCTTAGCGGCCCCCACGGTGGAGCAGTACTTC	CASSLAAPTVEQYF
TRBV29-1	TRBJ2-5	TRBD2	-	TGCAGCGTTGAGGTCGGGACTAAGCCCCAAGAGACCCAGTACTTC	CSVEVGTKPQETQYF
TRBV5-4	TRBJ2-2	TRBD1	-	TGTGCCAGCAGCTTGACAGGGGGGACCGGGGAGCTGTTTTTT	CASSLTGGTGELFF
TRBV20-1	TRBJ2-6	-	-	TGCAGTGCTATAGGTAACTCTGGGGCCAACGTCCTGACTTTC	CSAIGNSGANVLTF
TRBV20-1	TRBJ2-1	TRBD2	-	TGCAGTGCGAATCTAGCGGGAGTAATTGGCGAGCAGTTCTTC	CSANLAGVIGEQFF
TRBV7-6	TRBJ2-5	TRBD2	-	TGTGCCAGCAGCTTACGACTAGCGGGAGTTGGGACCCAGTACTTC	CASSLRLAGVGTQYF
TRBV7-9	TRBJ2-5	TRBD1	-	TGTGCCAGCAGCTCGACCGGGACAGTGTACCAAGAGACCCAGTACTTC	CASSSTGTVYQETQYF
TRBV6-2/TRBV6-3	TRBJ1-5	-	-	TGTGCCAGCAGTTCTAAAGGGGGTTCTCAGCCCCAGCATTTT	CASSSKGGSQPQHF
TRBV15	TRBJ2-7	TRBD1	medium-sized	TGTGCCACCTCTTACAGGGGGCACGAGCAGTACTTC	CATSYRGHEQYF
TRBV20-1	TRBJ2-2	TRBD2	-	TGCAGTGCCAGAGAGACCGGGACTAGTAGCGGGGAGCTGTTTTTT	CSARETGTSSGELFF
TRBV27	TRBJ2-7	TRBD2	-	TGTGCCAGCAGTTTATACCGGGGGGACCTTTACGAGCAGTACTTC	CASSLYRGDLYEQYF
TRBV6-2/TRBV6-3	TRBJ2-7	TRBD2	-	TGTGCCAGCAATCACTGCGGGAGCTCCTACGAGCAGTACTTC	CASNHCGSSYEQYF
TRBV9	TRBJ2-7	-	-	TGTGCCAGCAGCCCAGGGGTCTACGAGCAGTACTTC	CASSPGVYEQYF
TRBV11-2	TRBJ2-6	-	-	TGTGCCAGCAGGAGGGGACAGTGGGAGGGCTCTGGGGCCAACGTCCTGACTTTC	CASRRGQWEGSGANVLTF
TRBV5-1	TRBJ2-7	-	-	TGTGCCAGCAGCGCCACCCGATACGAGCAGTACTTC	CASSATRYEQYF
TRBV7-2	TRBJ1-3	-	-	TGTGCCAGCAGCTTAGATAGAGGCGCTGGAATCACCATATATTTT	CASSLDRGAGITIYF
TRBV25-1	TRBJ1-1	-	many	TGTGCCATCCTGACCGGGGGGCCAATGAACACTGAAGCTTTCTTT	CAILTGGPMNTEAFF